The source of this T cell receptor (beta chain) is a study of breast tumors, draining lymph nodes, adjacent tissues. This CDR3 is 17 amino acids long. Germline lookup yields CDR1 MNHEY and CDR2 SVGEGT. V trimming: 2 bases; J trimming: 3 bases; junction bases outside the gene matches: 12. This clonotype was picked up many times. Each CDR3 protein is one row after TCRdb ran MiXCR on the multiplex PCR reads. This table has about 25,000 distinct CDR3 sequences, approximately 20% appearing once. Sample: breast tumor tissue. The chain employs TRBV6-2 or TRBV6-3 and TRBJ2-7, with 8 bases aligning to TRBD2. The clonotype was recovered from a female donor with breast cancer. Some clones in this sample may be carry-over from other donors' samples. The CDR3 here is CASSYHVPGTRYYEQYF. The CDR3 DNA follows: TGTGCCAGCAGTTACCACGTCCCCGGGACTAGATACTACGAGCAGTACTTC.